Listed here are 14 T cell receptor beta chains from one sample, sequenced in a study of blood T cell repertoires in COVID-19. TCRdb keeps only in-frame clones here, not all; method: immunoSEQ multiplex PCR. The data show 300,000 to 400,000 clones, with just over 85% seen just once and 4% to 5.5% held by the top ten. The sequencing sample was made of PBMCs or T cells enriched from blood (not recorded which). The receptors here all came from a woman aged 35 to 49 with acute COVID-19.

The rearrangement joins TRBV2 to TRBJ2-5; 12 bases map to TRBD2. The CDR3 has 16 amino acids. Germline CDR1 reads SNHLY; CDR2 reads FYNNEI. Unmatched junction bases numbered 10, after V lost 6 bases and J lost 5 bases. In DNA, the CDR3 is TGTGCCAGCAGGGCCCGACTAGCGGGGGCCGGGGAGACCCAGTACTTC. Its protein is CASRARLAGAGETQYF.

The rearrangement links TRBV3-1 (or the pseudogene TRBV3-2) to TRBJ1-1, with 7 bases matching TRBD1. V shed 4 bases, J shed 8 bases, and the junction held 4 bases outside the gene matches. This CDR3 region has 12 residues. Germline-derived CDR1 and CDR2 are LGHDT and YNNKEL (reference sequence). CDR3 in DNA: TGTGCCAGCAGCCCGGGACAGAAAGAAGCTTTCTTT. This codes for CASSPGQKEAFF.

This clone showed up just a few times. The J gene is TRBJ1-1, the V gene TRBV5-1; unclear D gene. Trimming took off 2 bases at V and 3 bases at J, with 8 bases between the two ends. This CDR3 is built from 13 residues. The V gene's germline CDR1 is SGHRS and CDR2 YFSETQ. CDR3 residues: CASSLRQDTEAFF. In DNA form, the CDR3 reads TGCGCCAGCAGCTTACGACAAGACACTGAAGCTTTCTTT.

The chain links TRBV15 to TRBJ1-2; D not resolved. Germline CDR1 LNHNV, CDR2 YYDKDF (reference sequence). The CDR3 is made up of 11 amino acids. V lost 3 bases to trimming and J lost 8 bases, with 7 bases between them. CDR3 DNA: TGTGCCACCAGCAGTGAGGTCGGCTACACCTTC. This sequence encodes CATSSEVGYTF.

This chain connects TRBV11-2 to TRBJ2-3, with TRBD2 matching 11 bases. The CDR3 extends over 15 amino acids. The J segment lost 7 bases and the V segment lost 1 base, leaving 4 bases of the junction unmatched. CDR1 is SGHAT, CDR2 FQNNGV, per germline. CDR3 DNA sequence: TGTGCCAGCAGCTTAGTTACTAGCGGGAGAAATACGCAGTATTTT. This encodes CASSLVTSGRNTQYF. Based on the CDR3 plus reference TRBV11-2 and TRBJ2-3, the full variable domain is EAGVAQSPRYKIIEKRQSVAFWCNPISGHATLYWYQQILGQGPKLLIQFQNNGVVDDSQLPKDRFSAERLKGVDSTLKIQPAKLEDSAVYLCASSLVTSGRNTQYFGPGTRLTVL.

This rearrangement joins TRBV4-2 to TRBJ1-5, with D maybe TRBD1 (6 bases). This CDR3 spans 16 amino acids. V shed 0 bases and J shed 2 bases, with 11 bases lying between them. Germline assignment: CDR1 LGHNA and CDR2 YNFKEQ. The CDR3 sequence is CASSQEQGAGNQPQHF. The DNA of the CDR3 is TGTGCCAGCAGCCAAGAACAGGGAGCGGGCAATCAGCCCCAGCATTTT.

This chain uses TRBV11-2 with TRBJ2-1; TRBD1 agrees at 9 bases. The V gene end was trimmed by 0 bases and the J gene end by 8 bases; junction bases not matched to a gene: 8. This CDR3 spans 16 amino acids. The germline CDR1 and CDR2 sequences are SGHAT and FQNNGV. The DNA of the CDR3 is TGTGCCAGCAGCTTAGACAACAGGGGGCGGCTTGATGAGCAGTTCTTC. Translation: CASSLDNRGRLDEQFF.

This sequence joins TRBV7-9 and TRBJ1-5, with D perhaps TRBD1 (6 bases). Trimming cost V 5 bases and J 9 bases, with 11 bases left between them. The CDR3 loop spans 12 amino acids. Germline V CDR1 and CDR2: SEHNR, FQNEAQ (reference sequence). CDR3 nucleotide sequence: TGTGCCAGCAGCCCCGGGGACATGCCCCAGCATTTT. Translation: CASSPGDMPQHF.

This chain joins TRBV29-1 and TRBJ2-3; TRBD2 matches 12 bases. The CDR3 covers 16 residues. Germline V gene sequence: CDR1 SQVTM, CDR2 ANQGSEA. V lost 7 bases to trimming and J lost 0 bases; unmatched junction nucleotides: 8. CDR3 sequence reads: CSAGLAGLTSTDTQYF. The CDR3 nucleotides read TGCAGCGCCGGACTAGCGGGGTTAACTAGCACAGATACGCAGTATTTT.

This chain joins TRBV2 and TRBJ1-3; 8 bases are a match to TRBD1. Germline loops: CDR1 SNHLY, CDR2 FYNNEI. This CDR3 contains 16 residues. After removal of 3 bases from V and 2 bases from J, the junction contained 6 bases not matched to a gene. The CDR3 reads CASSDRTGITGNTIYF. In DNA form, the CDR3 reads TGTGCCAGCAGTGATAGGACAGGGATCACTGGAAACACCATATATTTT.

The chain links TRBV7-3 to TRBJ1-2; maybe TRBD1 (6 bases). Germline assignment: CDR1 SGHTA and CDR2 FQGTGA. The V end lost 4 bases, the J end lost 3 bases, and 12 bases lay between the germline ends. The CDR3 sequence is 14 residues long. The CDR3 nucleotides are TGTGCCAGCAGCTCACAGGGACCTCACTATGGCTACACCTTC. It specifies CASSSQGPHYGYTF.

Only one count was recorded for this clone. The chain carries TRBV2 and TRBJ1-6, with 8 positions matching TRBD1. Trimming cost V 9 bases and J 8 bases; bases outside gene matches: 9. Per germline, CDR1 SNHLY and CDR2 FYNNEI. The length of the CDR3 is 14 residues. This CDR3 reads CASNSGTGYSPLHF. The CDR3 bases are TGTGCCAGTAACTCCGGGACAGGATATTCACCCCTCCACTTT.

Only one count was recorded for this clone. The V gene is TRBV29-1, the J gene TRBJ2-7; 7 bases map to TRBD2. Germline CDR1 reads SQVTM; CDR2 reads ANQGSEA. CDR3 length: 15 residues. The trim removed 4 bases at V and 4 bases at J, leaving 13 bases unmatched. The CDR3 spells CSVGVGRGVLYEQYF. CDR3 nucleotide sequence: TGCAGCGTTGGGGTTGGGAGGGGCGTTTTGTACGAGCAGTACTTC.

The rearrangement uses TRBV5-8 and TRBJ2-1; 10 bases are a match to TRBD2. This CDR3 contains 17 residues. Germline values: CDR1 SGHTS, CDR2 YDEGEE. Unmatched junction bases numbered 11, after V lost 4 bases and J lost 4 bases. This CDR3 is CASSPGATSGIYNEQFF. Here the CDR3 DNA reads TGTGCCAGCAGCCCGGGGGCAACTAGCGGGATATACAATGAGCAGTTCTTC.